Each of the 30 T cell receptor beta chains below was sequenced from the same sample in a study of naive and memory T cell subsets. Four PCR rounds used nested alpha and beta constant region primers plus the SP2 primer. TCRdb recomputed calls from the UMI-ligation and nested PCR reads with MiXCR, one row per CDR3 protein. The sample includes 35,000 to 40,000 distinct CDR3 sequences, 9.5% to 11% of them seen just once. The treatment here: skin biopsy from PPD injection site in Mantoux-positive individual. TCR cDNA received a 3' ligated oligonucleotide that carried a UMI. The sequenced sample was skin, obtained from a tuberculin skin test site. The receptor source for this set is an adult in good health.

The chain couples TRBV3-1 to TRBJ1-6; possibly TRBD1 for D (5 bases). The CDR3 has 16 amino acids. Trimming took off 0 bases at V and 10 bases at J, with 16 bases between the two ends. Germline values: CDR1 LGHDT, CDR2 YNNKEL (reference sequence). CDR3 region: CASSQDHLSRDSPLHF. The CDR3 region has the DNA TGTGCCAGCAGCCAAGATCACCTGTCCAGGGACTCACCCCTCCACTTT.

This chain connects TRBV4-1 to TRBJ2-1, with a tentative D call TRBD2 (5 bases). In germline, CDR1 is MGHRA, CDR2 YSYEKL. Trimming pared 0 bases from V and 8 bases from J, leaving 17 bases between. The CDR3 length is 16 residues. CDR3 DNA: TGCGCCAGCAGCCAAGATCGGGGTCCCGTTGTGGATGAGCAGTTCTTC. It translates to CASSQDRGPVVDEQFF.

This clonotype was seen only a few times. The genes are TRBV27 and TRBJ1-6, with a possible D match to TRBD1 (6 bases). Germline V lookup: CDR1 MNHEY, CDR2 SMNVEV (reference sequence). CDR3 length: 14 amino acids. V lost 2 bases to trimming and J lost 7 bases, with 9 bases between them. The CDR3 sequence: CASSLQGWNSPLHF. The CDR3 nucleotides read TGTGCCAGCAGTTTACAGGGGTGGAATTCACCCCTCCACTTT.

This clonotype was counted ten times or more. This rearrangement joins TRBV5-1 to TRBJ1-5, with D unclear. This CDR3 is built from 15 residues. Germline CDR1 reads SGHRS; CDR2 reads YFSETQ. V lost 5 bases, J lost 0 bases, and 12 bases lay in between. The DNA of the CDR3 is TGCGCCAGCAGAATAGGCTTGGCTAGCAATCAGCCCCAGCATTTT. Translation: CASRIGLASNQPQHF.

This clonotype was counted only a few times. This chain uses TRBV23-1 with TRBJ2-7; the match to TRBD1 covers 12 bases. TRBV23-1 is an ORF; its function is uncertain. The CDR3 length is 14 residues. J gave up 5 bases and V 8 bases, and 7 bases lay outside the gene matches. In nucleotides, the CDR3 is TGCGCCAGCCCGTGGGGGGACAGGGGGCACGAGCAGTACTTC. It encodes CASPWGDRGHEQYF.

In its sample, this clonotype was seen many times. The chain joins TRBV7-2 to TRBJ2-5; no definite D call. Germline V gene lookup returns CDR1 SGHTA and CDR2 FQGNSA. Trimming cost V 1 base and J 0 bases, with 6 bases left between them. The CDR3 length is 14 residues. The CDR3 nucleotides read TGTGCCAGCAGCTTAGACAGCCACCAAGAGACCCAGTACTTC. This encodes CASSLDSHQETQYF. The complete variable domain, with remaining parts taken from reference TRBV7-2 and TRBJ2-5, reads GAGVSQSPSNKVTEKGKDVELRCDPISGHTALYWYRQSLGQGLEFLIYFQGNSAPDKSGLPSDRFSAERTGGSVSTLTIQRTQQEDSAVYLCASSLDSHQETQYFGPGTRLLVL.

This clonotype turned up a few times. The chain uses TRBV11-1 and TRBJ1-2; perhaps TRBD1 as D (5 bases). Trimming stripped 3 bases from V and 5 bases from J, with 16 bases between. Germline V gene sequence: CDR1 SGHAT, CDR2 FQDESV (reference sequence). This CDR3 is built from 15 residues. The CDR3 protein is CASSFDGGAPYGYTF. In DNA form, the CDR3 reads TGTGCCAGCAGCTTCGACGGAGGGGCCCCTTATGGCTACACCTTC. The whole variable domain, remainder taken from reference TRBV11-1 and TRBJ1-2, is EAEVAQSPRYKITEKSQAVAFWCDPISGHATLYWYRQILGQGPELLVQFQDESVVDDSQLPKDRFSAERLKGVDSTLKIQPAELGDSAMYLCASSFDGGAPYGYTFGSGTRLTVV.

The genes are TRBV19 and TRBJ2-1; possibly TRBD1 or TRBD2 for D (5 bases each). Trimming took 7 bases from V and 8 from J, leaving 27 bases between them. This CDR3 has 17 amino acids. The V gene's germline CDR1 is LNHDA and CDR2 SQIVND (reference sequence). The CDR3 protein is CASTPSYPRDGSDEQFF. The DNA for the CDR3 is TGTGCCAGTACCCCTTCTTATCCCCGGGACGGGTCTGATGAGCAGTTCTTC. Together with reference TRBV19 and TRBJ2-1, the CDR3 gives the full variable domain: DGGITQSPKYLFRKEGQNVTLSCEQNLNHDAMYWYRQDPGQGLRLIYYSQIVNDFQKGDIAEGYSVSREKKESFPLTVTSAQKNPTAFYLCASTPSYPRDGSDEQFFGPGTRLTVL.

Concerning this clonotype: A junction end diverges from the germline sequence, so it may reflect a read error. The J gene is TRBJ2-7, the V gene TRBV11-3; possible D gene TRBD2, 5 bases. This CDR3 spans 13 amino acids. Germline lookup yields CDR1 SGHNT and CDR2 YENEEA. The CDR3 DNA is TGTGCCAGCAGCTTAAGAGGGTCCTTCGAGCAGTACTTC. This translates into CASSLRGSFEQYF.

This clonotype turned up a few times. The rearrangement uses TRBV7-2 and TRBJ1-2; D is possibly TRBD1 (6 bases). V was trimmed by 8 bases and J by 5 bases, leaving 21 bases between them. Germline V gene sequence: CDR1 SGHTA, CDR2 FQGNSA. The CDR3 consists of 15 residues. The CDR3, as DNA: TGTGCCAGCCGAGAATCCTGGACAGAGAGATATGGCTACACCTTC. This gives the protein CASRESWTERYGYTF.

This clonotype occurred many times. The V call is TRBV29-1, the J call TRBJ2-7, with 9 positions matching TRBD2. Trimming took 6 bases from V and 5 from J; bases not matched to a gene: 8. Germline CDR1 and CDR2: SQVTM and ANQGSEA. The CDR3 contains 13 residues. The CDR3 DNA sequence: TGCAGCGTCATAGATAGCGGGAGAAACGAGCAGTACTTC. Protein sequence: CSVIDSGRNEQYF.

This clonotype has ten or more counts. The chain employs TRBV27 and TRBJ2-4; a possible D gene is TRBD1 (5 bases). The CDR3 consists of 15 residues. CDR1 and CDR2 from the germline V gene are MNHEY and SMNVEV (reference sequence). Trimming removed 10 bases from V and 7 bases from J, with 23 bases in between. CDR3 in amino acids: CATRSTTVQANIQYF. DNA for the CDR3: TGTGCCACCCGCTCCACGACAGTGCAGGCGAACATTCAGTACTTC.

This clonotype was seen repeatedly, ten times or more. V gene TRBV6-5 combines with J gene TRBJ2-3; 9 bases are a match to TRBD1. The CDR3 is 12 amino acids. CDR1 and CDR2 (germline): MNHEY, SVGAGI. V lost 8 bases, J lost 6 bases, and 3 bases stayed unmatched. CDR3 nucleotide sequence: TGTGCCAGCGGACAGGGGTTCGATACGCAGTATTTT. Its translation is CASGQGFDTQYF.

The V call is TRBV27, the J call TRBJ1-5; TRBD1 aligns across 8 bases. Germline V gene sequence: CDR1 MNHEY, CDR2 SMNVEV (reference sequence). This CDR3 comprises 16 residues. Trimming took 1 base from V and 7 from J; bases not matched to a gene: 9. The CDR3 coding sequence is TGTGCCAGCAGTTTATATTCCCAGGGGGCGAGGCAGCCCCAGCATTTT. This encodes CASSLYSQGARQPQHF.

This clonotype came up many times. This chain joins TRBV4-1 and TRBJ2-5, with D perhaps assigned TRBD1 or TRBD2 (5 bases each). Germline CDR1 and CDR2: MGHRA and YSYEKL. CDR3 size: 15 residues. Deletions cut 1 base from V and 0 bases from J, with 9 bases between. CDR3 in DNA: TGCGCCAGCAGCCAAGGGAGGACATACCAAGAGACCCAGTACTTC. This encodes CASSQGRTYQETQYF.

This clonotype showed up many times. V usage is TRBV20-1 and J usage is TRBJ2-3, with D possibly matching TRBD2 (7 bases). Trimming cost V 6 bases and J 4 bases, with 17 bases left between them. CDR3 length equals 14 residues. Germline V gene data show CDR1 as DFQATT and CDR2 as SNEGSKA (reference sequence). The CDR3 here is CSAPKGGLADTQYF. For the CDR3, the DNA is TGCAGTGCCCCCAAGGGGGGGTTGGCAGATACGCAGTATTTT.

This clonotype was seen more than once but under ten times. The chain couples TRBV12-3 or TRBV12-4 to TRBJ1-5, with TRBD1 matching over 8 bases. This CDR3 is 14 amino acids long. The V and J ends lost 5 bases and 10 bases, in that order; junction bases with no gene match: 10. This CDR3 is CASSPGQEKVPQHF. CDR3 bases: TGTGCCAGCAGTCCGGGACAGGAAAAGGTTCCCCAGCATTTT.

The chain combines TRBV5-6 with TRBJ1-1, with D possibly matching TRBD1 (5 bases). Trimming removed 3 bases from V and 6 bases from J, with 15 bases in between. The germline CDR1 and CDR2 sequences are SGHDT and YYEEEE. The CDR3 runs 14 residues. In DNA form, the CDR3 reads TGTGCCAGCAGCTGGGGGGGAGGCTCCCCTGAAGCTTTCTTT. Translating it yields CASSWGGGSPEAFF.

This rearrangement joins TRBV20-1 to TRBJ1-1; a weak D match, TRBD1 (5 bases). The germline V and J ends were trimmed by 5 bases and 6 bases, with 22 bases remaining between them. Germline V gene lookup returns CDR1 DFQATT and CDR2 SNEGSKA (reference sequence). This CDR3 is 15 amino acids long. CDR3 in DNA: TGCAGTGCTTCCACTAACGACGGGGTCAGGGCTGAAGCTTTCTTT. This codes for CSASTNDGVRAEAFF.

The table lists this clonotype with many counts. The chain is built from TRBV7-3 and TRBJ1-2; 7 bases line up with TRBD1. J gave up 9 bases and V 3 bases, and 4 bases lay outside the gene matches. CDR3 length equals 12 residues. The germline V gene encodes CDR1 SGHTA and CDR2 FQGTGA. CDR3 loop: CASSFDRVSYTF. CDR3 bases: TGTGCCAGCAGCTTCGACAGGGTTAGCTACACCTTC. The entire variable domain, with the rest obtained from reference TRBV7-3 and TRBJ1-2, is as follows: GAGVSQTPSNKVTEKGKYVELRCDPISGHTALYWYRQSLGQGPEFLIYFQGTGAADDSGLPNDRFFAVRPEGSVSTLKIQRTERGDSAVYLCASSFDRVSYTFGSGTRLTVV.

CDR3 in DNA: TGTGCCAGCAGCTTGGGGGGCTTTCGGCCACTCCACTCGGAATACAACAATCAGCCCCAGCATTTT. It encodes CASSLGGFRPLHSEYNNQPQHF. The chain couples TRBV5-4 to TRBJ1-5; TRBD1 might be the D (5 bases). This CDR3 is built from 22 residues. Germline CDR1 SGHNT, CDR2 YYREEE (reference sequence). V lost 0 bases, J lost 3 bases, and 31 bases lay in between.

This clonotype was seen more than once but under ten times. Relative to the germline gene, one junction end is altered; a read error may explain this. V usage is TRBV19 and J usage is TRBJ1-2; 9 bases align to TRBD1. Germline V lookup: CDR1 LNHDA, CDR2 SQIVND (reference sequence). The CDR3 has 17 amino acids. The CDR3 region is CASSPGTGTTRHYGDTF. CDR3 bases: TGTGCCAGTAGCCCGGGGACAGGGACCACTCGTCACTATGGCGACACCTTC.

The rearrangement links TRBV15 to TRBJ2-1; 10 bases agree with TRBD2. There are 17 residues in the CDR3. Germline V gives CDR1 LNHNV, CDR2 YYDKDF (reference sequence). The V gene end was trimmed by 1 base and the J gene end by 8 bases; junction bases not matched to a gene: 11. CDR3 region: CATSRVWTSGRLYEQFF. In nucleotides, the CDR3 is TGTGCCACCAGCAGAGTTTGGACTAGCGGAAGGTTGTATGAGCAGTTCTTC.

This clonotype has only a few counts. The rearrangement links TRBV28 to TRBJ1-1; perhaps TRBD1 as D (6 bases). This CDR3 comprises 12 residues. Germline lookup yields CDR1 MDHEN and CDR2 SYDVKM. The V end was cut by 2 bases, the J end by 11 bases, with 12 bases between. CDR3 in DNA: TGTGCCAGCAGTTTAACGGGGGGCTTGGCTTTCTTT. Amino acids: CASSLTGGLAFF.

This CDR3 reads CASSLEGALIQPQHF. CDR3 nucleotides: TGTGCCAGCAGCTTAGAGGGGGCGCTTATCCAGCCCCAGCATTTT. This chain connects TRBV7-8 to TRBJ1-5; TRBD1 matches 7 bases. CDR1 SGHVS and CDR2 FQNEAQ come from the germline V gene. V shed 1 base and J 7 bases; nucleotides not matched to a gene: 7. This CDR3 has 15 residues.

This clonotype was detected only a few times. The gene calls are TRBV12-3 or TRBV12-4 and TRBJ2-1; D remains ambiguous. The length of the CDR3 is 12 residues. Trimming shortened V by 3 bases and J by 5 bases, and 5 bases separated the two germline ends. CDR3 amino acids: CASSFGDNEQFF. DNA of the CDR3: TGTGCCAGCAGTTTTGGGGACAATGAGCAGTTCTTC.

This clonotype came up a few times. The CDR3 loop reads CASSLPTGPISSYNEQFF. As DNA, the CDR3 is TGCGCCAGCAGCTTGCCCACAGGCCCTATAAGCTCCTACAATGAGCAGTTCTTC. The chain links TRBV5-1 to TRBJ2-1, with D maybe TRBD1 (5 bases). The CDR3 totals 18 residues. Trimming left V 1 base short and J 0 bases short, with 17 bases between. CDR1 and CDR2 from the germline V gene are SGHRS and YFSETQ.

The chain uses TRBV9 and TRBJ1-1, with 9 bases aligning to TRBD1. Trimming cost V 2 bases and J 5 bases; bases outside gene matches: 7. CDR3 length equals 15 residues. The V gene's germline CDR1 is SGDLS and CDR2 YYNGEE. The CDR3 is CASSVQGQGITEAFF. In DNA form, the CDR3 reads TGTGCCAGCAGCGTTCAGGGACAGGGTATAACTGAAGCTTTCTTT.

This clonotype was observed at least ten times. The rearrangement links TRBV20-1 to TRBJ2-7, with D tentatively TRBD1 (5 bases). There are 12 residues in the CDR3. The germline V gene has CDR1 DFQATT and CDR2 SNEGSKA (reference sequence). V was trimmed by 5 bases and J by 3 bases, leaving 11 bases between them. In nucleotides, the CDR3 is TGCAGTGCTCCGGACAACTTCTACGAGCAGTACTTC. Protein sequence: CSAPDNFYEQYF.

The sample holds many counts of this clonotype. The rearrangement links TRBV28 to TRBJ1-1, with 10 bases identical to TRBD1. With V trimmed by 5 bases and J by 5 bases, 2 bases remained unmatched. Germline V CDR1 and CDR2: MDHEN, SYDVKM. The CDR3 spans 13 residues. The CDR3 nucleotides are TGTGCCAGCAGTCGGGACAGGGGTACTGAAGCTTTCTTT. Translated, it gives CASSRDRGTEAFF.